This T cell receptor (beta chain) was identified during a study of blood T cell repertoires in COVID-19. Study summary: Researchers got acute and convalescent COVID-19 samples from the United States, Italy and Spain.

Germline-derived CDR1 and CDR2 are LGHDT and YNNKEL (reference sequence). This CDR3 is built from 16 residues. The V and J ends lost 3 bases and 1 base respectively, with 14 bases between them. In the authors' workflow: Researchers report that nucleated cell counts were estimated from reference gene primer amplification. Assay used: immunoSEQ multiplex PCR; TCRdb lists only in-frame clones, some missing. V and J calls and clone size are copied from that table; D and trimming were computed from the DNA. The table lists some 200,000 clones, approximately 80% of them singletons, with about 8.3% in the top ten. Recruited during active infection, patients (from Seattle) were subsequently followed longitudinally.

This chain joins TRBV3-1 (or the pseudogene TRBV3-2) and TRBJ2-3; D perhaps matches TRBD2 (5 bases). The receptor was isolated from an elderly woman with COVID-19, enrolled during active disease. The specimen was peripheral blood. The CDR3 sequence is CASSQGLGIGTDTQYF. The CDR3 DNA sequence: TGTGCCAGCAGCCAGGGCCTCGGGATAGGCACAGATACGCAGTATTTT.